This TCR beta chain came from a study of T cell repertoires in cytomegalovirus infection. Study-level background: The public TCR beta signatures pointed to both CMV infection and matching HLA type.

There are many counts of this clonotype. Antigen unknown. Germline values: CDR1 SGHRS, CDR2 YFSETQ. J was trimmed by 6 bases and V by 4 bases; bases with no gene match: 4. This CDR3 has 13 amino acids. Study outcomes and limitations: Cumulative frequency of public TCR beta families picked out carriers of CMV plus the relevant HLA.

TCRdb used MiXCR to reprocess the reads, holding one entry per CDR3 protein. The sample records about 360,000 distinct CDR3 sequences, around 18% being singletons. The rearrangement uses TRBV5-1 and TRBJ1-1; 9 nucleotides match TRBD1. The TCR comes from a human donor in good health (CMV status not recorded). Some clones in this sample may be carry-over from other donors' samples. Sequencing input: PBMCs. In DNA form, the CDR3 reads TGCGCCAGCAGCGTACAGGGGGCTGCTGAAGCTTTCTTT. This gives the protein CASSVQGAAEAFF.